The rows below give T cell receptor beta chains drawn from one sample of a study of a mutant IDH1 vaccine in newly diagnosed glioma. Here immunoSEQ multiplex PCR was the method, and the copy in TCRdb shows in-frame clones only, minus some. The sample records 45,000 to 60,000 clones, about 80% being singletons. The sequenced sample was PBMCs, obtained from a glioma patient treated with radiotherapy, temozolomide or both. Receptors were obtained from a woman aged 40-49 years with glioma. Both conserved end residues are part of each CDR3.

j_gene | v_gene | CDR3aa
TRBJ2-1 | TRBV4-3 | CASSRQRQSSYNEQFF
TRBJ2-1 | TRBV4-1 | CASSQVLANEQFF
TRBJ2-1 | TRBV4-1 | CASSQVGGQVYNEQFF
TRBJ2-5 | TRBV6-6 | CASSYQLGSGETQYF
TRBJ2-7 | TRBV21-1 | CASSKGKQGPGYEQYF
TRBJ2-5 | TRBV11-2 | CASSPPLGLTVLEKTQYF
TRBJ1-5 | TRBV2 | CASRSGTGGFQPQHF
TRBJ1-6 | TRBV10-3 | CAISESSWRGNSPLHF
TRBJ1-6 | TRBV7-9 | CASSPGGEIRGDNSPLHF
TRBJ1-6 | TRBV7-2 | CASSLGEGLNSPLHF
TRBJ1-6 | TRBV10-3 | CAIRGDKSSYNSPLHF
TRBJ2-7 | TRBV2 | CASRWAGGDEQYF
TRBJ2-5 | TRBV5-1 | CASSFLGGRAQYF
TRBJ1-1 | TRBV19 | CASSRLAEAFF
TRBJ1-1 | TRBV5-4 | CASRRGTANTEAFF
TRBJ1-2 | TRBV18 | CASSPGGYGYTF
TRBJ2-5 | TRBV5-1 | CASRDTSSSGETQYF
TRBJ1-4 | TRBV6-6 | CASSYGSATNEKLFF
TRBJ1-6 | TRBV6-1 | CASRERTGHNSPLHF
TRBJ2-3 | TRBV14 | CASSPGPGLRQYF
TRBJ2-4 | TRBV2 | CASLVRQGPGGNIQYF
TRBJ1-4 | TRBV5-1 | CASSLVVAGPNEKLFF
TRBJ2-7 | TRBV18 | CASSPQSFEQYF
TRBJ2-1 | TRBV6-6 | CATATGSYNEQFF
TRBJ1-2 | TRBV6-1 | CASSDDSYYGYTF
TRBJ2-3 | TRBV6-6 | CASSYSDLAQNTQYF
TRBJ1-2 | TRBV5-4 | CASSLGTVIRGAANYGYTF
TRBJ1-6 | TRBV5-1 | CASSLWFRGTASSYNSPLHF
TRBJ1-2 | TRBV13 | CASSPGQINYGYTF
TRBJ2-3 | TRBV7-9 | CASSGDSSTDTQYF
TRBJ1-1 | TRBV9 | CASSAVLPGTEAFF
TRBJ2-1 | TRBV6-4 | CASSDSASGGSNEQFF
TRBJ1-6 | TRBV19 | CASTPGTGKYNSPLHF
TRBJ1-1 | TRBV11-2 | CASSLRDRVNTEAFF
TRBJ2-7 | TRBV30 | CAWSVAPYEQYF
TRBJ1-1 | TRBV7-9 | CASSLGVTDDLGNTEAFF
TRBJ2-7 | TRBV10-3 | CAISESGAPGGQGEQYF
TRBJ2-3 | TRBV11-2 | CASSSIRKRGPGTDTQYF
TRBJ1-2 | TRBV29-1 | CSVEDLGFLGYTF
TRBJ2-1 | TRBV5-1 | CASSFITPPYNEQFF
TRBJ1-6 | TRBV30 | CAWSVGDPRDSPLHF
TRBJ1-2 | TRBV27 | CASSLLQGYGYTF
TRBJ1-1 | TRBV6-6 | CASSYPAGAEAFF
TRBJ2-5 | TRBV5-4 | CASSLGGLAGGRETQYF
TRBJ2-7 | TRBV5-1 | CASSLDPGSDEQYF
TRBJ2-2 | TRBV5-4 | CASSRTLGGAYTGELFF
TRBJ2-7 | TRBV6-5 | CASSYSVGSEQYF
TRBJ1-1 | TRBV25-1 | CASSEEYNTEAFF
TRBJ2-3 | TRBV10-3 | CAISESPGADTDTQYF
TRBJ2-5 | TRBV29-1 | CSAASTSTKETQYF
TRBJ1-2 | TRBV7-9 | CASSLLEYGYTF
TRBJ1-6 | TRBV6-5 | CASSPLGGNSPLHF
TRBJ1-2 | TRBV7-9 | CASSNSSDRLDGYTF
TRBJ1-4 | TRBV2 | CASRLLLAEKLFF
TRBJ2-1 | TRBV4-3 | CASSQDSGGAYNEQFF